This TCR beta chain was sequenced for a study of blood T cell repertoires in COVID-19. Study details: Both acute and convalescent COVID-19 samples were obtained from the United States, Italy and Spain. Nucleic acid was either cDNA or gDNA, and it came from T cells, B-cell-depleted T cells, or PBMCs.

This CDR3 is built from 16 residues. Germline V gene sequence: CDR1 MNHEY, CDR2 SVGAGI. V was pared by 4 bases and J by 1 base, with 9 bases of the junction left unmatched. Original handling: Estimation of nucleated cell counts relied on the amplification of reference gene primers. The method was immunoSEQ multiplex PCR; TCRdb's version includes in-frame clones alone and lacks a portion of them. Clone size and V and J calls were adopted from that table, with D and trimming inferred from the DNA. This table holds hundreds of thousands of clones, 70% to 90% found once. This TCR derives from a young woman with active or convalescent COVID-19. Sequences were obtained from peripheral blood. The rearrangement joins TRBV6-5 to TRBJ2-5; 7 bases agree with TRBD2. The CDR3 loop is CASSSSYGGVQETQYF. CDR3 DNA: TGTGCCAGCAGTTCGTCCTATGGGGGGGTCCAAGAGACCCAGTACTTC.